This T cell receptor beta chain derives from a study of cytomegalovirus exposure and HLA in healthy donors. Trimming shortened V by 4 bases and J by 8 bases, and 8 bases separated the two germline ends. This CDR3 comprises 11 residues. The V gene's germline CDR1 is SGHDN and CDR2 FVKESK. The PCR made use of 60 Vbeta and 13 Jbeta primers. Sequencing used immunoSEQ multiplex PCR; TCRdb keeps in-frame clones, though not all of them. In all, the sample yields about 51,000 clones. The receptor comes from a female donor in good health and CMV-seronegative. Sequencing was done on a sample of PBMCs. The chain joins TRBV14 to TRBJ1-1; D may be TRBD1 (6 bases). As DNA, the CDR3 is TGTGCCAGCAGCCGGGGGCTCGAAGCTTTCTTT. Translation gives CASSRGLEAFF.